This T cell receptor beta chain came from a study of blood T cells in healthy people across ages. This clonotype came up a few times. It was with a sample-barcoded 5' primer and a J-beta primer mix that a second PCR of roughly 7 to 11 cycles was run. Via MiXCR, TCRdb re-called the 5' RACE reads, giving one row per CDR3 protein. The sample lists about 780,000 distinct CDR3 sequences, about 62% occurring once. CDR1 and CDR2 from the germline V gene are SGHTA and FQGNSA. Trimming stripped 5 bases from V and 3 bases from J, with 14 bases between. This CDR3 spans 15 amino acids. The sample taken for sequencing was blood. The sequence was obtained from a man between 25 and 39 years old in good health. V usage is TRBV7-2 and J usage is TRBJ2-1; D perhaps matches TRBD2 (6 bases). The CDR3 is CASSPWGGDYNEQFF. CDR3 sequence (DNA): TGTGCCAGCAGCCCCTGGGGCGGGGACTACAATGAGCAGTTCTTC.